This T cell receptor (beta chain) was sequenced in a study of shared clonotypes between healthy human individuals. Germline V gene sequence: CDR1 LNHDA, CDR2 SQIVND (reference sequence). CDR3 length: 14 residues. Each unsorted PBMC replicate got 300 ng genomic DNA, some 31,000 genomes. Assay: immunoSEQ multiplex PCR; the TCRdb copy retains only in-frame clones and omits some. This table has fewer than 550,000 clones, about 75% appearing once. Donors, without exception, were Caucasian adults residing in Nashville, Tennessee. Study-level results: The researchers took only blood, and tissue repertoires probably look different.

As regards this clone: Its antigen is unidentified.

Sequenced sample: PBMCs. The sequence derives from a woman aged 35 to 49 in good health. Some clones in this sample may be carry-over from other donors' samples. The chain couples TRBV19 to TRBJ1-3; D might be TRBD1 (5 bases). Gene TRBJ2-2 matches the end of the DNA better, so the J call may be wrong. The CDR3, as DNA: TGTGCCAGTAGTATCACAGGTAGTACCGGGGAGCTGTTTTTT. Translated: CASSITGSTGELFF.